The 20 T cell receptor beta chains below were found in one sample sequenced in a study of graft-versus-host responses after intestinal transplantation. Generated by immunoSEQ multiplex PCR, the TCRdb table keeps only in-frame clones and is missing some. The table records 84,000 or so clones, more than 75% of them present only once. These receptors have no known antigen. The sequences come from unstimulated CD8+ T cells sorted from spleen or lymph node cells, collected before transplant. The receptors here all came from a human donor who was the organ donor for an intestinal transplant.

CDR3 nucleotides: TGTGCCAGCAGCGCCCATGCAGGGGGCTCAAGCTCCTACGAGCAGTACTTC. It codes for CASSAHAGGSSSYEQYF. This chain uses TRBV9 with TRBJ2-5, with 8 nucleotides matching TRBD1. The DNA end is a closer match to TRBJ2-7, so the J assignment may be wrong. The germline gives CDR1 SGDLS, CDR2 YYNGEE. CDR3 length: 17 residues.

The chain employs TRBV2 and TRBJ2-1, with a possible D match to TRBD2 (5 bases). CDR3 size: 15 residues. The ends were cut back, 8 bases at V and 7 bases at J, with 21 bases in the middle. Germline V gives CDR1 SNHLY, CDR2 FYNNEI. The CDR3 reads CASPTGKESRNEQFF. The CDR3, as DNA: TGTGCCAGCCCCACGGGGAAGGAGTCGAGGAATGAGCAGTTCTTC.

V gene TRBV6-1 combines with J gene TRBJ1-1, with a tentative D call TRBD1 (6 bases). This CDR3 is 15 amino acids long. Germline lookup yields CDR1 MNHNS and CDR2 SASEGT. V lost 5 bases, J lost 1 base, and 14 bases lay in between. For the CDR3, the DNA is TGTGCCAGCAGTCTCCGGACAGAACCGAACACTGAAGCTTTCTTT. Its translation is CASSLRTEPNTEAFF.

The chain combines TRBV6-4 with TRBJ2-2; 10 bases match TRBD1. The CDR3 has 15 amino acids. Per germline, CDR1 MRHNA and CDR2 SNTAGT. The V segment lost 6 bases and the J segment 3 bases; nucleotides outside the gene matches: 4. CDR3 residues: CASSGQGVDTGELFF. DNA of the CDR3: TGTGCCAGCAGCGGACAGGGGGTGGACACCGGGGAGCTGTTTTTT.

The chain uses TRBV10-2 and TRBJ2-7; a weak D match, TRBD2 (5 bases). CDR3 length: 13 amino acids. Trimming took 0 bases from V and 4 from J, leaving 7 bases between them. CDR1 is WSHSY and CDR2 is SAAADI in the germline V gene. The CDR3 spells CASSESRGYEQYF. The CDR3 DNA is TGCGCCAGCAGTGAGTCCCGAGGGTACGAGCAGTACTTC.

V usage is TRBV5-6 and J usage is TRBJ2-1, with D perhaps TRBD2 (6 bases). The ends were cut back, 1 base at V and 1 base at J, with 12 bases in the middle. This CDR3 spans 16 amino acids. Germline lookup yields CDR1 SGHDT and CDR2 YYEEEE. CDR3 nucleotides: TGTGCCAGCAGCTTGTGGGGCGGGGCATCCTACAATGAGCAGTTCTTC. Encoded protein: CASSLWGGASYNEQFF.

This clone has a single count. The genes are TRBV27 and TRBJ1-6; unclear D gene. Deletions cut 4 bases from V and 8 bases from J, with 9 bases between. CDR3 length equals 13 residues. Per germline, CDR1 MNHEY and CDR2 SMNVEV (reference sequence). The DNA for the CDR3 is TGTGCCAGCAGTTCTAGAGCGGATTCACCCCTCCACTTT. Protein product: CASSSRADSPLHF.

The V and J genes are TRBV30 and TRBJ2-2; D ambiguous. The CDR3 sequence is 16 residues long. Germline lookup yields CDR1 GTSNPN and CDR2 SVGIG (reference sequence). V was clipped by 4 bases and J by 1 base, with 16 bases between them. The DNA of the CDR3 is TGTGCCTGGAACACTCCAGGCCTTCTGAACACCGGGGAGCTGTTTTTT. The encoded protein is CAWNTPGLLNTGELFF.

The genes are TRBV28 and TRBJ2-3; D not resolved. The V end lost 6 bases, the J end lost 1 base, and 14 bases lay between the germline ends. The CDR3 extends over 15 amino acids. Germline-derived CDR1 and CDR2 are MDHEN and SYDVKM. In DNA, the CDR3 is TGTGCCAGCAGCATCATGGGCAGCTGCACAGATACGCAGTATTTT. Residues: CASSIMGSCTDTQYF.

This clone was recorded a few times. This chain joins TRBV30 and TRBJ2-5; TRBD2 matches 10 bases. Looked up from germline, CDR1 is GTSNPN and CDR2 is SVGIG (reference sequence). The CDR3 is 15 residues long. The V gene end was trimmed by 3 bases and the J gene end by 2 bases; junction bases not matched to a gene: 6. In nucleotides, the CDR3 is TGTGCCTGGAGGCCCCGACTAGCGGGTCAAGAGACCCAGTACTTC. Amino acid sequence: CAWRPRLAGQETQYF.

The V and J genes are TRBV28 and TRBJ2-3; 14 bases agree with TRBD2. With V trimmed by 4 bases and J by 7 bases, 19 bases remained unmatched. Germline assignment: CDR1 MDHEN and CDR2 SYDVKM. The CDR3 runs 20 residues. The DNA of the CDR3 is TGTGCCAGCAGTTCCCTCCGACTAGCGGGGGGGGACATGGGCGGGTATACGCAGTATTTT. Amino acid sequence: CASSSLRLAGGDMGGYTQYF.

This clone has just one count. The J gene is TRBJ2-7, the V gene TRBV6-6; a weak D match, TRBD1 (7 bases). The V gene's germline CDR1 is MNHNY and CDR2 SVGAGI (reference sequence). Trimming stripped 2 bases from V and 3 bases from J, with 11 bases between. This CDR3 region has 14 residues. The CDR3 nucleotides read TGTGCCAGCAGTTACGGGCAGGGGGGCTACGAGCAGTACTTC. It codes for CASSYGQGGYEQYF.

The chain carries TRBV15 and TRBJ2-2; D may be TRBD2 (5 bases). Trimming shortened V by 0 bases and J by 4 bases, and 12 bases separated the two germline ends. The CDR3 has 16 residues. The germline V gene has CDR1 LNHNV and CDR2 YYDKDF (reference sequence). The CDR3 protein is CATSRDRGLGTGELFF. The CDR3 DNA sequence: TGTGCCACCAGCAGAGATCGAGGGCTGGGCACCGGGGAGCTGTTTTTT.

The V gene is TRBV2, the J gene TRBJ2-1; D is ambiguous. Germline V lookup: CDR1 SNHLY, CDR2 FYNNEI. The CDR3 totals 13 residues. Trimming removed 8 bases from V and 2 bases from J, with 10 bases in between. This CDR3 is CASRPSPYNEQFF. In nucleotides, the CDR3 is TGTGCCAGCCGGCCCAGCCCCTACAATGAGCAGTTCTTC.

In DNA form, the CDR3 reads TGTGCCAGTAGTATTGCACTAGCGGGGGACAATGAGCAGTTCTTC. Its protein is CASSIALAGDNEQFF. The gene calls are TRBV19 and TRBJ2-1, with 11 bases fitting TRBD2. Germline CDR1 reads LNHDA; CDR2 reads SQIVND (reference sequence). V shed 3 bases and J 5 bases; nucleotides not matched to a gene: 3. This CDR3 is 15 amino acids long. Full variable domain (outside the CDR3, taken from reference TRBV19 and TRBJ2-1): DGGITQSPKYLFRKEGQNVTLSCEQNLNHDAMYWYRQDPGQGLRLIYYSQIVNDFQKGDIAEGYSVSREKKESFPLTVTSAQKNPTAFYLCASSIALAGDNEQFFGPGTRLTVL.

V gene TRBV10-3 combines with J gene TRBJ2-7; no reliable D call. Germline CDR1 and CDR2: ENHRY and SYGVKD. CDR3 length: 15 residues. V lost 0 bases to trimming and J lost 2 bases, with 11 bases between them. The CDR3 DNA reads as TGTGCCATCAGTGAGTCAGGAGAAGGGACCTACGAGCAGTACTTC. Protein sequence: CAISESGEGTYEQYF.

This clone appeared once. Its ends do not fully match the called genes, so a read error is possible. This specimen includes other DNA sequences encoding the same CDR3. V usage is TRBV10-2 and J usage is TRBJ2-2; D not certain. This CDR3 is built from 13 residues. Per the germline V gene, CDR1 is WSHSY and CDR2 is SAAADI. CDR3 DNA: TGCGCCAGTAGTGTTTGGTACACCGGGGAGCTGTTTTTT. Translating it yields CASSVWYTGELFF.

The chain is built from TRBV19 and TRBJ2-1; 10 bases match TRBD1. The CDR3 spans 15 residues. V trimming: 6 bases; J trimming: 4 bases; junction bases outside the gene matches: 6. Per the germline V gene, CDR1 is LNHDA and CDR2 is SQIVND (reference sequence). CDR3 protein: CASSLDRGLYNEQFF. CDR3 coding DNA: TGTGCCAGTAGCCTGGACAGGGGGTTATACAATGAGCAGTTCTTC. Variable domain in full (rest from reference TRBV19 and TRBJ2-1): DGGITQSPKYLFRKEGQNVTLSCEQNLNHDAMYWYRQDPGQGLRLIYYSQIVNDFQKGDIAEGYSVSREKKESFPLTVTSAQKNPTAFYLCASSLDRGLYNEQFFGPGTRLTVL.

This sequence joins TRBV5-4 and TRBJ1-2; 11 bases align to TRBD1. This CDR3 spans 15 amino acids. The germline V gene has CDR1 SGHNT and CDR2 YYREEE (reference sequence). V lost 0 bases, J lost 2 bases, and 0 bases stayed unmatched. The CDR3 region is CASSLGTGGNYGYTF. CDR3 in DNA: TGTGCCAGCAGCTTGGGGACAGGGGGCAACTATGGCTACACCTTC.

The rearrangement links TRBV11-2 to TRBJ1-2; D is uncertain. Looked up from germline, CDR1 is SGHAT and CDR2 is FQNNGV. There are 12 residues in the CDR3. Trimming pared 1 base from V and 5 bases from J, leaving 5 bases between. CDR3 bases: TGTGCCAGCAGCTTAGGGTCGTATGGCTACACCTTC. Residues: CASSLGSYGYTF.